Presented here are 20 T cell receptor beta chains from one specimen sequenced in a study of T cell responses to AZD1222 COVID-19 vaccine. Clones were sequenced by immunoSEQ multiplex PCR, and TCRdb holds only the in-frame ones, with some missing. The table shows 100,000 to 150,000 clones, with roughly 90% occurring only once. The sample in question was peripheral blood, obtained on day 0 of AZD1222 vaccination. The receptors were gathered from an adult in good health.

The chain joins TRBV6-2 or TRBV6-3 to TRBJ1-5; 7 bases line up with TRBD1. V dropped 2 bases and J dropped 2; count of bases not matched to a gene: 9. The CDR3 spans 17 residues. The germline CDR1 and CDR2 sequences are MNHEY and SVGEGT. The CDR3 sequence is CASSYPPDRDGNQPQHF. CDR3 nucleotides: TGTGCCAGCAGTTACCCACCTGACAGGGACGGCAATCAGCCCCAGCATTTT.

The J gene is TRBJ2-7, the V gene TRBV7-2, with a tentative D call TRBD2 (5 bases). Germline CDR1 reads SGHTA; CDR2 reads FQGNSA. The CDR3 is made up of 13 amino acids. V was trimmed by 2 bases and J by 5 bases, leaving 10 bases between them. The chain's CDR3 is CASSLTWRDEQYF. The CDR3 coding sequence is TGTGCCAGCAGCTTAACCTGGCGGGACGAGCAGTACTTC.

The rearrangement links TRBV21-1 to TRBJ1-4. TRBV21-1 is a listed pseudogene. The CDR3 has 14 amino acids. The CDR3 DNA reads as TGTGCCAGCAGCAGGGACGTCGGGAGTGGAAAACTGTTTTTT. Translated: CASSRDVGSGKLFF.

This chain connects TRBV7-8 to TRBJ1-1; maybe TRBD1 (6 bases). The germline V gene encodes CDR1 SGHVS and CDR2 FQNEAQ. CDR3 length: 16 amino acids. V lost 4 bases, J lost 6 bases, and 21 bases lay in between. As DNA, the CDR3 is TGTGCCAGCAGCTCATATAGCCCCAGGGGAACGGCTGAAGCTTTCTTT. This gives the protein CASSSYSPRGTAEAFF.

This CDR3 reads CASSVSGTSGQETQYF. Here the CDR3 DNA reads TGTGCCAGCAGCGTATCCGGGACTAGCGGACAAGAGACCCAGTACTTC. This rearrangement joins TRBV7-6 to TRBJ2-5; 11 bases fit TRBD2. The CDR3 has 16 residues. Germline V lookup: CDR1 SGHVS, CDR2 FNYEAQ. V shed 5 bases and J 2 bases; nucleotides not matched to a gene: 7.

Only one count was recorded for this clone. The CDR3 spells CASSSVGQQETQYF. In DNA, the CDR3 is TGTGCCAGCAGCTCTGTCGGACAGCAAGAGACCCAGTACTTC. The chain links TRBV13 to TRBJ2-5, with D perhaps matching TRBD1 (6 bases). CDR1 and CDR2 (germline): PRHDT, FYEKMQ (reference sequence). The length of the CDR3 is 14 residues. The germline V and J ends were trimmed by 4 bases and 2 bases, with 11 bases remaining between them.

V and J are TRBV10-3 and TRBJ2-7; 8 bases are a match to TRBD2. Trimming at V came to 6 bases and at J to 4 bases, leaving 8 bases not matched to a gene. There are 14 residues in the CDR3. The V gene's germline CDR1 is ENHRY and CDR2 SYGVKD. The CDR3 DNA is TGTGCCATCAGCCCCACTAGCGGTCAGTACGAGCAGTACTTC. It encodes CAISPTSGQYEQYF.

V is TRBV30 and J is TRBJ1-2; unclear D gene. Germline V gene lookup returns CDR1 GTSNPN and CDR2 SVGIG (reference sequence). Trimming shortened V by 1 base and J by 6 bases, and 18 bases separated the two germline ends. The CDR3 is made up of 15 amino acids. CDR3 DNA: TGTGCCTGGAGTGCCTACTACTTGGGAAAGGATGGCTACACCTTC. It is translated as CAWSAYYLGKDGYTF.

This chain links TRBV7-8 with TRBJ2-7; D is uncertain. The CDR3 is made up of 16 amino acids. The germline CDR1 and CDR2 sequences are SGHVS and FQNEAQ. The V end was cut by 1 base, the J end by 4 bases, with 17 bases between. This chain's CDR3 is CASSLDPYPQSYEQYF. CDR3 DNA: TGTGCCAGCAGCTTAGATCCTTATCCCCAATCTTACGAGCAGTACTTC.

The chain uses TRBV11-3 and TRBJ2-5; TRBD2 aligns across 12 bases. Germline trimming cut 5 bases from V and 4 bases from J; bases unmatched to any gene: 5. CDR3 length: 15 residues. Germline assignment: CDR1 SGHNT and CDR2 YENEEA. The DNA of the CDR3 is TGTGCCAGCAGCCCGGCGGGACTAGCGGGAGAGACCCAGTACTTC. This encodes CASSPAGLAGETQYF.

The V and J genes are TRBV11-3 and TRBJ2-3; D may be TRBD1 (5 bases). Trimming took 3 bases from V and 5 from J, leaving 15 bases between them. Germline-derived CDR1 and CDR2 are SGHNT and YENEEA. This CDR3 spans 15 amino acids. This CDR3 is CASSFEDREKDTQYF. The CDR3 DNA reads TGTGCCAGCAGCTTTGAAGACAGAGAAAAAGATACGCAGTATTTT.

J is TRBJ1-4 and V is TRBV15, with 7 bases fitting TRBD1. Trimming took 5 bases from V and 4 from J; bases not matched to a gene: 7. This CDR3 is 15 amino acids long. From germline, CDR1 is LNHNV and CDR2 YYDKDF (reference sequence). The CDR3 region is CATSGTTGINEKLFF. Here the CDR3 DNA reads TGTGCCACCAGCGGTACGACAGGGATTAATGAAAAACTGTTTTTT.

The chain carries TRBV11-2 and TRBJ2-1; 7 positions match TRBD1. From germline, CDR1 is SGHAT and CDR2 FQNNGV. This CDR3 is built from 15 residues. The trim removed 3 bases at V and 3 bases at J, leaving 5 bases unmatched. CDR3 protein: CASSFNRDSYNEQFF. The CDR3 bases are TGTGCCAGCAGCTTTAACCGGGACAGCTACAATGAGCAGTTCTTC.

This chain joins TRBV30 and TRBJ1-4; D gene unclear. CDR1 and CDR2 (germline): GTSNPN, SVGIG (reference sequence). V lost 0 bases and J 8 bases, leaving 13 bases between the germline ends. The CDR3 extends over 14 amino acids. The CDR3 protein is CAWSVRGRREKLFF. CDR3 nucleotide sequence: TGTGCCTGGAGTGTACGAGGCAGGAGGGAAAAACTGTTTTTT.

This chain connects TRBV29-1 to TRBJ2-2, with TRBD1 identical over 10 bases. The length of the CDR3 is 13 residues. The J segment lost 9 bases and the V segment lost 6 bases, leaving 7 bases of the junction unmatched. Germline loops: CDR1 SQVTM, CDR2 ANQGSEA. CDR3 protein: CSVPGQGLRELFF. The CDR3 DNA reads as TGCAGCGTCCCGGGACAGGGGTTGCGGGAGCTGTTTTTT.

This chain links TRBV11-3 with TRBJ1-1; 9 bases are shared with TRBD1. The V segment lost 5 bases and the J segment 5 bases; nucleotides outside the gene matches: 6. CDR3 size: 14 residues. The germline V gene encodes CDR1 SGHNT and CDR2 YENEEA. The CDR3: CASSKQGALTEAFF. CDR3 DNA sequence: TGTGCCAGCAGCAAACAGGGGGCGCTTACTGAAGCTTTCTTT.

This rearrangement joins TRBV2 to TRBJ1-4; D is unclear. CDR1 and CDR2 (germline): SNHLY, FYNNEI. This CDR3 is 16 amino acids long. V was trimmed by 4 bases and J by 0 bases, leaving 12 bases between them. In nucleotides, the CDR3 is TGTGCCAGCAGTGTGGTCAGTGCCGCAACTAATGAAAAACTGTTTTTT. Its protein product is CASSVVSAATNEKLFF.

The CDR3 reads CASSLFKGHSKAFF. The CDR3, as DNA: TGTGCCAGCAGCTTGTTCAAGGGGCATTCGAAAGCTTTCTTT. The chain uses TRBV5-4 and TRBJ1-1, with D possibly TRBD1 on 5 matching bases. The V and J ends lost 1 base and 9 bases respectively, with 16 bases between them. CDR1 is SGHNT, CDR2 YYREEE, per germline (reference sequence). This CDR3 has 14 amino acids.

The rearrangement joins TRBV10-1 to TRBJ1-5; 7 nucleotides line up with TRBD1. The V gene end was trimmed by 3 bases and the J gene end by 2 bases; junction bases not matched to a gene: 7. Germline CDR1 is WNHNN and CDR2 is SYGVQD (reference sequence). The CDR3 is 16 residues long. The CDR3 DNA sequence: TGCGCCAGCAGTGAAGGGGGCACGGGCGGCAATCAGCCCCAGCATTTT. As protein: CASSEGGTGGNQPQHF.

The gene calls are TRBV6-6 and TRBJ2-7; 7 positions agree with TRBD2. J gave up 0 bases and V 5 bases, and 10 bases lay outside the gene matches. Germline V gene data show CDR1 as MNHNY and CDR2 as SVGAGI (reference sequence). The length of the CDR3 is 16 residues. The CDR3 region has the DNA TGTGCCAGCAGTCGAGTAGCGGGCCTGAGCTCCTACGAGCAGTACTTC. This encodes CASSRVAGLSSYEQYF.